A single TCR beta chain is shown here with its context. Allocation to cohorts depended on clinical history reported by the participants. This entry is derived from a study of blood T cell repertoires in COVID-19. This CDR3 is built from 17 residues. The germline V gene has CDR1 MGHRA and CDR2 YSYEKL. V lost 0 bases, J lost 3 bases, and 4 bases stayed unmatched. The table came from immunoSEQ multiplex PCR; TCRdb's copy has only in-frame clones and leaves some out. The sample contains hundreds of thousands of clones, around 90% of which appear only once. The chain joins TRBV4-1 to TRBJ2-5; TRBD2 matches 13 bases. Source material: PBMCs or T cells enriched from blood (not recorded which). This clonotype was sampled from a woman in her forties who had recovered from COVID-19. The CDR3 region has the DNA TGCGCCAGCAGCCAAGATAGGGGACTAGCGGGAAAAGAGACCCAGTACTTC. Its protein is CASSQDRGLAGKETQYF.